The source of this TCR beta chain is a study of blood T cell repertoires in COVID-19. As for the study in general: Acute-phase and convalescent COVID-19 samples originated in the United States, Italy and Spain. The analysed material was cDNA or gDNA that came from T cells, B-cell-depleted T cells, or PBMCs.

CDR1 is SGHAT, CDR2 FQNNGV, per germline. This CDR3 has 14 amino acids. Trimming took off 3 bases at V and 8 bases at J, with 16 bases between the two ends. In the original processing: Reference gene primer amplification gave estimated nucleated cell counts. Using immunoSEQ multiplex PCR, the repertoire was profiled, and TCRdb retains in-frame clones only, with some absent. V and J calls plus clone size are reproduced from that table; the DNA served to infer D and trimming. This sample carries about 48,000 clones, roughly four fifths of them seen once, and the ten largest clones take around 7%. The sequence derives from a man aged 40-55 years with acute or convalescent COVID-19. The chain has TRBV11-2 and TRBJ1-2; TRBD1 might be the D (6 bases). The sequencing input was peripheral blood. CDR3 region: CASSLTGGRLGYTF. The CDR3 DNA follows: TGTGCCAGCAGCTTGACGGGGGGCAGGCTGGGCTACACCTTC.